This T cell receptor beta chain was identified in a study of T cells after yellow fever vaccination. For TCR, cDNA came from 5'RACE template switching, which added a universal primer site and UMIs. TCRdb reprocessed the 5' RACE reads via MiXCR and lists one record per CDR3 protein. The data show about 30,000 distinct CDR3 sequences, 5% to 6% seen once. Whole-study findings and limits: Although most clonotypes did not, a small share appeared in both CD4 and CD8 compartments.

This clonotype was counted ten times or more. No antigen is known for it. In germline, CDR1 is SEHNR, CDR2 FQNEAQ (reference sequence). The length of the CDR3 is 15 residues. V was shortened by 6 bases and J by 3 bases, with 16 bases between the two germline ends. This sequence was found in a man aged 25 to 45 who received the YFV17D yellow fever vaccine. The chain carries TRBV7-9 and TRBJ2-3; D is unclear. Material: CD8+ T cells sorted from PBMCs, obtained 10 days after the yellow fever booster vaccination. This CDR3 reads CASRKYLNWTDTQYF. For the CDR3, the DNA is TGTGCCAGCAGAAAGTACCTAAATTGGACAGATACGCAGTATTTT.